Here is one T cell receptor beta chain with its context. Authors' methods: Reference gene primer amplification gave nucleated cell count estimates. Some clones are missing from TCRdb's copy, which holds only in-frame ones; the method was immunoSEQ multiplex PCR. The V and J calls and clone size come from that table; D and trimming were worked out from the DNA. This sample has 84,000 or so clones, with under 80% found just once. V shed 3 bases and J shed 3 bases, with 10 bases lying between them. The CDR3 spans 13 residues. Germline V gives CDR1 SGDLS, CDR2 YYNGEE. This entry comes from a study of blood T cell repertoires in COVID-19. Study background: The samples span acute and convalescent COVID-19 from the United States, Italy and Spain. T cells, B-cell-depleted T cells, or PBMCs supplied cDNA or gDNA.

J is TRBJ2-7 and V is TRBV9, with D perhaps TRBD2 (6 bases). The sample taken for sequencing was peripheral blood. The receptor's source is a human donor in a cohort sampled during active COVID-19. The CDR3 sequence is CASSAQEGYEQYF. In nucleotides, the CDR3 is TGTGCCAGCAGCGCCCAGGAGGGCTACGAGCAGTACTTC.